Listed below are T cell receptor beta chains from one sample, sequenced in a study of beta chain features in type 1 diabetes. The protocol was immunoSEQ multiplex PCR, while the TCRdb copy is restricted to in-frame clones and leaves out a portion. The profile shows hundreds of thousands of clones, over 12% of them singletons. The sample taken for sequencing was naive CD4+ T cells from blood. These receptors all stem from a man between 18 and 29 years old with type 1 diabetes. Both conserved end residues are part of each CDR3. A D gene is named only where the DNA matches it firmly. A row's size may be missing; if present it is once, few, many or a size class.

J gene: TRBJ1-1; CDR3 length: 13; D gene: NA; clone size: few; V gene: TRBV2; CDR3 DNA: TGTGCCAGCAGTCGGGCAGAGAACACTGAAGCTTTCTTT; CDR3 protein: CASSRAENTEAFF
J gene: TRBJ1-2; CDR3 length: 16; D gene: TRBD1; clone size: NA; V gene: TRBV7-9; CDR3 DNA: TGTGCCAGCAGCTCTACTGCGGGACAGGGCTACTATGGCTACACCTTC; CDR3 protein: CASSSTAGQGYYGYTF
J gene: TRBJ1-2; CDR3 length: 13; D gene: NA; clone size: NA; V gene: TRBV6-6; CDR3 DNA: TGTGCCAGCAGTTCCGGAGCTAACTATGGCTACACCTTC; CDR3 protein: CASSSGANYGYTF
J gene: TRBJ1-1; CDR3 length: 14; D gene: TRBD1; clone size: NA; V gene: TRBV11-2; CDR3 DNA: TGTGCCAGCAGCGCGACAGGGTGGGGCACTGAAGCTTTCTTT; CDR3 protein: CASSATGWGTEAFF
J gene: TRBJ2-3; CDR3 length: 10; D gene: NA; clone size: few; V gene: TRBV13; CDR3 DNA: TGTGCCAGCAGCTTAGATACGCAGTATTTT; CDR3 protein: CASSLDTQYF
J gene: TRBJ1-4; CDR3 length: 15; D gene: TRBD1; clone size: few; V gene: TRBV29-1; CDR3 DNA: TGCAGCGTGGGGACAGGGGGCTCCGGAAAGGAAAAACTGTTTTTT; CDR3 protein: CSVGTGGSGKEKLFF
J gene: TRBJ1-6; CDR3 length: 15; D gene: TRBD1; clone size: NA; V gene: TRBV30; CDR3 DNA: TGTGCCTGGAGAACTCAGGGGGCCGGTAATTCACCCCTCCACTTT; CDR3 protein: CAWRTQGAGNSPLHF
J gene: TRBJ2-1; CDR3 length: 16; D gene: NA; clone size: few; V gene: TRBV7-9; CDR3 DNA: TGTGCCAGCAGCTTCCCAAAACAGGGGAGGAGTAATGAGCAGTTCTTC; CDR3 protein: CASSFPKQGRSNEQFF
J gene: TRBJ2-2; CDR3 length: 14; D gene: NA; clone size: once; V gene: TRBV30; CDR3 DNA: TGTGCCTGGAGTGTACAGGCGGGCACCGGGGAGCTGTTTTTT; CDR3 protein: CAWSVQAGTGELFF
J gene: TRBJ1-4; CDR3 length: 14; D gene: NA; clone size: NA; V gene: TRBV29-1; CDR3 DNA: TGCAGCGCTTTGGAAGGGACTAGCCATGAAAAACTGTTTTTT; CDR3 protein: CSALEGTSHEKLFF
J gene: TRBJ2-1; CDR3 length: 16; D gene: TRBD1; clone size: few; V gene: TRBV7-3; CDR3 DNA: TGTGCCAGCAGCTTAACGGGACAGGGTGTTGGGGATGAGCAGTTCTTC; CDR3 protein: CASSLTGQGVGDEQFF
J gene: TRBJ2-1; CDR3 length: 13; D gene: NA; clone size: few; V gene: TRBV7-9; CDR3 DNA: TGTGCCAGCAGCCCGTTACAGGGCCATGAGCAGTTCTTC; CDR3 protein: CASSPLQGHEQFF
J gene: TRBJ2-6; CDR3 length: 17; D gene: TRBD1; clone size: few; V gene: TRBV15; CDR3 DNA: TGTGCCACCAGCGATCGGACAGGTAGCTCTGGGGCCAACGTCCTGACTTTC; CDR3 protein: CATSDRTGSSGANVLTF
J gene: TRBJ2-2; CDR3 length: 13; D gene: NA; clone size: few; V gene: TRBV9; CDR3 DNA: TGTGCCAGCAGCGTAATACTCACCGGGGAGCTGTTTTTT; CDR3 protein: CASSVILTGELFF
J gene: TRBJ1-2; CDR3 length: 14; D gene: TRBD1; clone size: few; V gene: TRBV29-1; CDR3 DNA: TGCAGCGTTGGTGCGGACAGGGGGGCCTATGGCTACACCTTC; CDR3 protein: CSVGADRGAYGYTF
J gene: TRBJ2-5; CDR3 length: 14; D gene: NA; clone size: few; V gene: TRBV14; CDR3 DNA: TGTGCCAGCAGCCAAGATCAGGGAAAGGAGACCCAGTACTTC; CDR3 protein: CASSQDQGKETQYF
J gene: TRBJ1-1; CDR3 length: 11; D gene: NA; clone size: few; V gene: TRBV20-1; CDR3 DNA: TGCAGTGCTAGCGATTCCACTGAAGCTTTCTTT; CDR3 protein: CSASDSTEAFF
J gene: TRBJ2-5; CDR3 length: 16; D gene: NA; clone size: NA; V gene: TRBV4-1; CDR3 DNA: TGCGCCAGCAGCCAAACCCCTGCCCGCCACCAAGAGACCCAGTACTTC; CDR3 protein: CASSQTPARHQETQYF
J gene: TRBJ2-1; CDR3 length: 13; D gene: NA; clone size: few; V gene: TRBV7-2; CDR3 DNA: TGTGCCAGCAGCGCTAGAGGGTACAATGAGCAGTTCTTC; CDR3 protein: CASSARGYNEQFF
J gene: TRBJ1-5; CDR3 length: 16; D gene: NA; clone size: NA; V gene: TRBV28; CDR3 DNA: TGTGCCAGCAACCCCGGGGGGGGAAATAGCAATCAGCCCCAGCATTTT; CDR3 protein: CASNPGGGNSNQPQHF
J gene: TRBJ2-7; CDR3 length: 14; D gene: NA; clone size: NA; V gene: TRBV27; CDR3 DNA: TGTGCCAGCAGTTTAATCCCAGGGCCCTACGAGCAGTACTTC; CDR3 protein: CASSLIPGPYEQYF
J gene: TRBJ2-3; CDR3 length: 15; D gene: TRBD1; clone size: few; V gene: TRBV7-2; CDR3 DNA: TGTGCCAGCAGCCCACCCAGGGGGCGCGCAGATACGCAGTATTTT; CDR3 protein: CASSPPRGRADTQYF
J gene: TRBJ1-1; CDR3 length: 15; D gene: TRBD1; clone size: few; V gene: TRBV9; CDR3 DNA: TGTGCCAGCAGCGCGGGACAGAGACACAACACTGAAGCTTTCTTT; CDR3 protein: CASSAGQRHNTEAFF